These T cell receptor beta chains were read from a single sample in a study of human T cells and chemical hapten exposure. TCRdb used MiXCR to reprocess the RACE reads, holding one entry per CDR3 protein. Here the sample spans 69,000 or so distinct CDR3 sequences, 10% to 13% being singletons. The sample here was whole blood, taken in connection with sensitization to the hapten diphenylcyclopropenone (DPC). These receptors were collected from a woman aged 45 to 65 with alopecia areata. Some clones in this sample may be carry-over from other donors' samples. Both conserved end residues are part of each CDR3. D genes are given only for firm matches. Rows may omit the clone size; those that give it use once, few, many or a size class.

j_call d_call clone_size v_call cdr3_nt cdr3_aa
TRBJ2-3 - many TRBV7-7 TGTGCTAGCAGCTTAACGGCTAAAAACACAGATACGCAGTATTTT CASSLTAKNTDTQYF
TRBJ2-1 TRBD1 many TRBV12-3/TRBV12-4 TGTGCCAGCAGTCGCTTGGGCCCAGGGGGCTTGAGCTCCTACAATGAGCAGTTCTTC CASSRLGPGGLSSYNEQFF
TRBJ2-3 TRBD2 many TRBV12-5 TGTGCTAGTGGACCGGGACTAGGTAGTTCAGATACGCAGTATTTT CASGPGLGSSDTQYF
TRBJ1-1 TRBD1 many TRBV7-9 TGTGCCAGCAGCTTAGGTTGGCCGGGACAGTCACCTGAAGCTTTCTTT CASSLGWPGQSPEAFF
TRBJ2-1 - many TRBV7-9 TGTGCCAGCAGCTTAGTTTTGGGGGCCCACAATGAGCAGTTCTTC CASSLVLGAHNEQFF
TRBJ2-1 TRBD2 few TRBV15 TGTGCCACCAGCAGAGAGAGGCTAGCGGATGGGTACAATGAGCAGTTCTTC CATSRERLADGYNEQFF
TRBJ2-2 - - TRBV29-1 TGCAGCGGTGGGGTAGGCACCGGGGAGCTGTTTTTT CSGGVGTGELFF
TRBJ1-2 - many TRBV25-1 TGTGCCAGCAGTGACTCGGAGGGTCATGGCTACACCTTC CASSDSEGHGYTF
TRBJ1-1 TRBD1 many TRBV6-2/TRBV6-3 TGTGCCAGCAGCTCCAGGACAGGGAACACTGAAGCTTTCTTT CASSSRTGNTEAFF
TRBJ2-1 - many TRBV2 TGTGCCAGCAGTGAATCGGTAGCGGTCTCCTACAATGAGCAGTTCTTC CASSESVAVSYNEQFF
TRBJ2-7 - many TRBV3-1 TGTGCCAGCAGCCAAGGAGTAGGCGGTTCCTACGAGCAGTACTTC CASSQGVGGSYEQYF
TRBJ2-7 - many TRBV2 TGTGCCAGCAGGCTCCTAACTAGCAGCTCCTACGAGCAGTACTTC CASRLLTSSSYEQYF
TRBJ2-1 TRBD2 few TRBV20-1 TGCAGTGCTAGAGATAGGGCGGGAGATTACAATGAGCAGTTCTTC CSARDRAGDYNEQFF
TRBJ1-1 - few TRBV30 TGTGCCTGGAGTGTATCGGGGTCCACTGAAGCTTTCTTT CAWSVSGSTEAFF
TRBJ2-3 TRBD1 many TRBV6-5 TGTGCCAGCAGGACAGGGGGCACAGATACGCAGTATTTT CASRTGGTDTQYF
TRBJ2-2 - few TRBV20-1 TGCAGTGCTAGCCAGGGGCACACCGGGGAGCTGTTTTTT CSASQGHTGELFF
TRBJ2-3 - - TRBV20-1 TGCAGTGCCGGGGGAGGGGGAGCAGATACGCAGTATTTT CSAGGGGADTQYF
TRBJ2-1 - many TRBV10-1 TGCGCCAGCAGCAGGGGCAATGAGCAGTTCTTC CASSRGNEQFF
TRBJ2-3 TRBD2 - TRBV30 TGTGCCTGGAGTGTAAGGGCAGCGGGAGGCACAGATACGCAGTATTTT CAWSVRAAGGTDTQYF
TRBJ2-1 TRBD1 few TRBV7-9 TGTGCCAGCAGCCAGAGGTGGCAGGGGGTCTTGGTCTTC CASSQRWQGVLVF
TRBJ1-1 - many TRBV27 TGTGCCGTTCAGGGTCTTACTGAAGCTTTCTTT CAVQGLTEAFF
TRBJ2-7 - few TRBV6-6 TGTGCCAGCAGTTACGTCCGTGGATCCTACGAGCAGTACTTC CASSYVRGSYEQYF
TRBJ2-7 TRBD2 - TRBV7-6 TGTGCCAGCAGCTTAGCGGGAGGGCATCTTACCGAGCAGTACTTC CASSLAGGHLTEQYF
TRBJ1-2 - many TRBV5-1 TGCGCCAGCAGCTCGAGCAATCGCAGGGGAGTCTATGGCTACACCTTC CASSSSNRRGVYGYTF
TRBJ1-2 - many TRBV29-1 TGCAGCGTTGAAGGTTTATGGGTTAACTATGGCTACACCTTC CSVEGLWVNYGYTF
TRBJ2-2 - many TRBV20-1 TGCAGTGCTCCCCAGGTTAACACCGGGGAGCTGTTTTTT CSAPQVNTGELFF
TRBJ1-2 TRBD1 many TRBV5-1 TGCGCCAGCAGCTTACAACCGGGACAGGGGACGACTGGCTACACCTTC CASSLQPGQGTTGYTF
TRBJ2-1 TRBD2 - TRBV27 TGTGCCAGCAGTTTTTTGGGACTAGAGGGTGAGCAGTTCTTC CASSFLGLEGEQFF
TRBJ2-1 - - TRBV6-5 TGTGCCAGCAGTTACTCTACCAACAATGAGCAGTTCTTC CASSYSTNNEQFF